A single sample gave rise to the 6 T cell receptor beta chains below, sequenced in a study of blood T cell repertoires in COVID-19 (TCRdb year 2020). The protocol used for the library was the immunoSEQ multiplex PCR assay. TCRdb holds this immuneACCESS table with in-frame rearrangements only. Some clones are missing; in checked studies, unresolved V genes explain under half, and the rest has no known cause. The sample profile shows 200,000 to 250,000 clones; 70% to 85% of them were found once. The top ten hold about 3.2% of the sample. Input material: PBMCs or T cells enriched from blood (not recorded which). The receptors were sampled from a woman aged 55-70 years who had recovered from COVID-19.

This clone was seen only a few times. The chain uses TRBV23-1 and TRBJ1-4, with D possibly being TRBD1 (6 bases). TRBV23-1 counts as an open reading frame of uncertain function. The CDR3 length is 15 residues. Trimming pared 10 bases from V and 7 bases from J, leaving 22 bases between. In DNA, the CDR3 is TGCGCCATCCCCCAGGCGGGGGGCAGGGGTGAAAAACTGTTTTTT. This gives the protein CAIPQAGGRGEKLFF.

V usage is TRBV7-2 and J usage is TRBJ2-7, with a tentative D call TRBD1 (6 bases). V shed 5 bases and J shed 1 base, with 21 bases lying between them. The CDR3 is made up of 17 amino acids. Germline CDR1 and CDR2: SGHTA and FQGNSA. DNA of the CDR3: TGTGCCAGCAGCCAGTTTGCTCCTGGACAGCTTTCCTACGAGCAGTACTTC. As protein: CASSQFAPGQLSYEQYF.

The table lists this clone with a few counts. The rearrangement uses TRBV10-3 and TRBJ1-2; 7 nucleotides line up with TRBD1. The V gene end was trimmed by 6 bases and the J gene end by 2 bases; junction bases not matched to a gene: 9. The germline gives CDR1 ENHRY, CDR2 SYGVKD. The CDR3 consists of 15 residues. The CDR3 DNA follows: TGTGCCATCAGCTCCGACAGGGCCCTAAACTATGGCTACACCTTC. Amino acid sequence: CAISSDRALNYGYTF.

This clone was observed many times. The chain couples TRBV5-1 to TRBJ1-1; D gene ambiguous. Between the trimmed V and J ends, which lost 6 bases and 5 bases, there was a span of 17 bases. CDR1 and CDR2 (germline): SGHRS, YFSETQ. The CDR3 runs to 14 residues. This CDR3 is CASNQAGVRTEAFF. The CDR3 DNA reads as TGCGCCAGCAACCAGGCCGGGGTGAGGACTGAAGCTTTCTTT.

The chain combines TRBV5-1 with TRBJ2-1; TRBD1 matches at 7 bases. Trimming removed 6 bases from V and 3 bases from J; junction bases left unmatched: 6. Germline CDR1 is SGHRS and CDR2 is YFSETQ. There are 14 residues in the CDR3. The DNA for the CDR3 is TGCGCCAGCACCCCGGGACAGAACTACAATGAGCAGTTCTTC. As protein: CASTPGQNYNEQFF.

The chain links TRBV12-5 to TRBJ2-7, with 15 nucleotides matching TRBD2. The V gene's germline CDR1 is LGHNT and CDR2 FRNRAP. V lost 6 bases to trimming and J lost 5 bases; unmatched junction nucleotides: 8. This CDR3 is built from 16 residues. CDR3 bases: TGTGCTAGTGGCCCATGGACTAGCGGGGGGGCGGACGAGCAGTACTTC. Its translation is CASGPWTSGGADEQYF. The full variable domain, in which reference TRBV12-5 and TRBJ2-7 provide the parts outside the CDR3, is DARVTQTPRHKVTEMGQEVTMRCQPILGHNTVFWYRQTMMQGLELLAYFRNRAPLDDSGMPKDRFSAEMPDATLATLKIQPSEPRDSAVYFCASGPWTSGGADEQYFGPGTRLTVT.